These T cell receptor beta chains were read from a single sample in a study of CXCR3-negative and CXCR3-positive naive CD8 T cells. One entry per CDR3 protein, without DNA, is what TCRdb gives after re-calling the 5' RACE reads. The sample holds 5,000 or so distinct CDR3 sequences. Specimen: naive CXCR3- CD8+ T cells from blood. The receptors come from a human donor in good health. Some clones in this sample may be carry-over from other donors' samples. Both conserved end residues are part of each CDR3. Fields, in order: CDR3 protein, clone size, J gene, V gene. Expanded clones get a size class; other rows say once, few or many, or leave the size out.

CASSKDGGTGVYNEQFF | - | TRBJ2-1 | TRBV21-1
CASSSGRLYTF | medium-sized | TRBJ1-2 | TRBV7-9
CASIITGTGSYNEQFF | - | TRBJ2-1 | TRBV7-3
CAEGSTDTQYF | medium-sized | TRBJ2-3 | TRBV7-9
CASSLGTRQDGTDTQYF | medium-sized | TRBJ2-3 | TRBV5-8
CASDRGRGYEQYF | - | TRBJ2-7 | TRBV2
CSVCLAGVDEQFF | medium-sized | TRBJ2-1 | TRBV29-1
CASSPTHASSYGYTF | - | TRBJ1-2 | TRBV6-5
CSVTETYEQYF | - | TRBJ2-7 | TRBV29-1
CASSRQGDSGNTIYF | medium-sized | TRBJ1-3 | TRBV21-1